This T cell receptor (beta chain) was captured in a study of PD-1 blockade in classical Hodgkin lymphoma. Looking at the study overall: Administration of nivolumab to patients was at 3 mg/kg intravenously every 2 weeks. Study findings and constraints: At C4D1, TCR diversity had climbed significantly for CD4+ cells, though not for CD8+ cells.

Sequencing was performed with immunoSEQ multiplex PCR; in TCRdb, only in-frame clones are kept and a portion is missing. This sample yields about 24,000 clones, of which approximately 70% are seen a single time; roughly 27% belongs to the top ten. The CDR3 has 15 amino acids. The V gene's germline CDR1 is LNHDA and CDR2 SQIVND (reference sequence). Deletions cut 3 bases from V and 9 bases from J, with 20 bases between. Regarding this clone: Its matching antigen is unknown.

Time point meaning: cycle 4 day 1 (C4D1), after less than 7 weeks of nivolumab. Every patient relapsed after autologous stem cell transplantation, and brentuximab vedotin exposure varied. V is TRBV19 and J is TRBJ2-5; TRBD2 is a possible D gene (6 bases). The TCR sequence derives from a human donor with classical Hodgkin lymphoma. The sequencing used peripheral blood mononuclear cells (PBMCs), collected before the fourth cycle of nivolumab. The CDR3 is CASSIGGGTARPQYF. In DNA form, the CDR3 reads TGTGCCAGTAGTATTGGTGGAGGGACCGCCCGGCCCCAGTACTTC.